What follows describes a single T cell receptor (beta chain). TCRdb passed the 5' RACE reads through MiXCR, listing each CDR3 protein once. The table shows about 250,000 distinct CDR3 sequences, with over 30% occurring only once. The sample belongs to a study of CD8 T cells in ankylosing spondylitis. J lost 4 bases, V lost 7 bases, and 7 bases had no gene match. Germline V lookup: CDR1 SQVTM, CDR2 ANQGSEA. This CDR3 region has 15 residues. This clonotype was obtained from a male donor with ankylosing spondylitis or in good health (not recorded which). Specimen: blood, either unsorted or a sorted T cell fraction (not recorded which). This chain joins TRBV29-1 and TRBJ2-1; 13 bases are a match to TRBD2. DNA for the CDR3: TGCAGCGCTAGGACTAGCGGGGGCCCATACAATGAGCAGTTCTTC. Protein: CSARTSGGPYNEQFF.